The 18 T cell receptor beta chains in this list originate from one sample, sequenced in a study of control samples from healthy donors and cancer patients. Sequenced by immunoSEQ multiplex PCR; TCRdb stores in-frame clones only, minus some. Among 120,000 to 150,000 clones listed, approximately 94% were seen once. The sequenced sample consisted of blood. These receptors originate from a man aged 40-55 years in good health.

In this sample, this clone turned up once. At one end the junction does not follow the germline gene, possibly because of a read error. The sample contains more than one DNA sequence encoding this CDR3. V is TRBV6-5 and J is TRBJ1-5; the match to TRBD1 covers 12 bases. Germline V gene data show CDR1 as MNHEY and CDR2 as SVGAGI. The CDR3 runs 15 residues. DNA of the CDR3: TGCGCCAGCAGTCGGGGACAGGGGGCGGGTCAGCCCCAGCATTTT. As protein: CASSRGQGAGQPQHF.

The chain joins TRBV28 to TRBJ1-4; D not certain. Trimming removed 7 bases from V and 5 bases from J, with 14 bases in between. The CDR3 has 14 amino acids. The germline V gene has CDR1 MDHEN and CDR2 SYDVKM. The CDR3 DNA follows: TGTGCCAGCAAGCTTGTCAGTACAAATGAAAAACTGTTTTTT. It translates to CASKLVSTNEKLFF.

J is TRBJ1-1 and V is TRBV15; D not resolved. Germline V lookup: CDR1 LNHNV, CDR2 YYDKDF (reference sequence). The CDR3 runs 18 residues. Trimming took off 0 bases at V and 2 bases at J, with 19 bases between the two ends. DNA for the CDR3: TGTGCCACCAGCAGAGATATACTAGCTTTGGCGGAAAACACTGAAGCTTTCTTT. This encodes CATSRDILALAENTEAFF.

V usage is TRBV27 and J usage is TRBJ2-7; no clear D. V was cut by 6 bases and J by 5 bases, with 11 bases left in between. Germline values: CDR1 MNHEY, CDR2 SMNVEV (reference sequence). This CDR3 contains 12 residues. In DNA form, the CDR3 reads TGTGCCAGCAGACTTAAAGACAACGAGCAGTACTTC. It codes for CASRLKDNEQYF.

The CDR3 nucleotides read TGTGCCATCAGTGTGGAAGGTAAAATGAACACTGAAGCTTTCTTT. As protein: CAISVEGKMNTEAFF. The V and J genes are TRBV10-3 and TRBJ1-1, with no clear D. V was shortened by 4 bases and J by 0 bases, with 12 bases between the two germline ends. Germline CDR1 is ENHRY and CDR2 is SYGVKD. The CDR3 has 15 residues.

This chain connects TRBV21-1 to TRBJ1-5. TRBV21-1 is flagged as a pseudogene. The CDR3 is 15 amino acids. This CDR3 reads CALSRGWGARQPQHF. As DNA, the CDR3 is TGTGCCCTCTCACGGGGGTGGGGGGCGAGGCAGCCCCAGCATTTT.

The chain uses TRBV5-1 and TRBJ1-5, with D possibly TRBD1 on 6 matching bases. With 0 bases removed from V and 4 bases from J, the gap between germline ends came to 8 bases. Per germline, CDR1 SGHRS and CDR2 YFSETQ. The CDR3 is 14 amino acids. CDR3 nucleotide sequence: TGCGCCAGCAGCTTGGGAGACAGGAATCAGCCCCAGCATTTT. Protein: CASSLGDRNQPQHF.

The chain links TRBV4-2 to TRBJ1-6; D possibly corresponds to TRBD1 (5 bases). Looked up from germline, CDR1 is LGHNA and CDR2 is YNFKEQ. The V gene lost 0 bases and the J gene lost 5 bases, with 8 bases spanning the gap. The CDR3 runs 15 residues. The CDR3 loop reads CASSQDRVNNSPLHF. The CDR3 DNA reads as TGTGCCAGCAGCCAAGACAGGGTGAATAATTCACCCCTCCACTTT.

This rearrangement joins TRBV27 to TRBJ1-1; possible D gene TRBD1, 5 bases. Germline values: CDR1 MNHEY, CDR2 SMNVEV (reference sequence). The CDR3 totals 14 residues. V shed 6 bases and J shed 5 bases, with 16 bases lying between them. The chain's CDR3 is CASRRQGSGTEAFF. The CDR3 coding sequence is TGTGCCAGCAGAAGGCAGGGTTCGGGGACTGAAGCTTTCTTT.

CDR3 sequence reads: CASSLESGAGFRETQYF. The CDR3 nucleotides read TGTGCCAGCAGCTTAGAATCGGGGGCCGGTTTTCGAGAGACCCAGTACTTC. V gene TRBV7-9 combines with J gene TRBJ2-5, with D perhaps TRBD1 or TRBD2 (6 bases each). Germline assignment: CDR1 SEHNR and CDR2 FQNEAQ (reference sequence). V shed 1 base and J shed 4 bases, with 19 bases lying between them. The CDR3 length is 17 residues.

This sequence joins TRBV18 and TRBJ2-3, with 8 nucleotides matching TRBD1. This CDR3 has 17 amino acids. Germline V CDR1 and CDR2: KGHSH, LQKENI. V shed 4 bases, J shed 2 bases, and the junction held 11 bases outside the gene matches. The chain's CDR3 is CASSQTSGQDLTDTQYF. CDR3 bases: TGTGCCAGCTCACAAACTTCGGGACAGGATCTCACAGATACGCAGTATTTT.

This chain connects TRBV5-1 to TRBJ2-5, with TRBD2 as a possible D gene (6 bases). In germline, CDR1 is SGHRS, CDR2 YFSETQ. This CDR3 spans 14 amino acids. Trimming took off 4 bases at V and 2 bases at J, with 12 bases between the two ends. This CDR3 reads CASSRGLVQETQYF. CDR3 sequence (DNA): TGCGCCAGCAGCCGGGGACTGGTACAAGAGACCCAGTACTTC.

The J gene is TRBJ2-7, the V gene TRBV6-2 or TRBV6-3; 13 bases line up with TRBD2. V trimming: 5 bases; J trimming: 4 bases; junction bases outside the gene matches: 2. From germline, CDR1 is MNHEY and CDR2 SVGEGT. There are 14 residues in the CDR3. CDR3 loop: CASSGLAGAYEQYF. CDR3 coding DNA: TGTGCCAGCAGTGGACTAGCGGGAGCATACGAGCAGTACTTC.

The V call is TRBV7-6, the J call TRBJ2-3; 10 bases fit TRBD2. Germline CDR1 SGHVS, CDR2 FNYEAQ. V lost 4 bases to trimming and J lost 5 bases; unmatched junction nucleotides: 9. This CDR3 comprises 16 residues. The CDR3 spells CASSYSGGALGDTQYF. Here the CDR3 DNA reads TGTGCCAGCAGCTACAGCGGGGGGGCCCTGGGAGATACGCAGTATTTT.

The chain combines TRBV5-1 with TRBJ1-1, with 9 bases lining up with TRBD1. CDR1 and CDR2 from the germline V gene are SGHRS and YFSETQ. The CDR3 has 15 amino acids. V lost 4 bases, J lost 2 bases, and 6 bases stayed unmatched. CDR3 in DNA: TGCGCCAGCAGCCGAAAGGGACAGGGAAACACTGAAGCTTTCTTT. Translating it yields CASSRKGQGNTEAFF.

CDR3 coding DNA: TGTGCCAGCAGCCACAAGGACAGGTTTGAAGAGACCCAGTACTTC. Translation gives CASSHKDRFEETQYF. The chain links TRBV3-1 (or the pseudogene TRBV3-2) to TRBJ2-5; TRBD1 matches at 7 bases. The CDR3 runs to 15 residues. Germline CDR1 is LGHDT and CDR2 is YNNKEL (reference sequence). V was pared by 3 bases and J by 3 bases, with 7 bases of the junction left unmatched.

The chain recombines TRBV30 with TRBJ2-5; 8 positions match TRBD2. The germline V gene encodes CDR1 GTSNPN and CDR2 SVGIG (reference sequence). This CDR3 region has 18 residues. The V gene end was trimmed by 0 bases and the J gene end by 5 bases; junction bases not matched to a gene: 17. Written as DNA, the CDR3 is TGTGCCTGGAGTGTGGGAATAGCGGGAAAATCGAGGGTGGAGACCCAGTACTTC. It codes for CAWSVGIAGKSRVETQYF.

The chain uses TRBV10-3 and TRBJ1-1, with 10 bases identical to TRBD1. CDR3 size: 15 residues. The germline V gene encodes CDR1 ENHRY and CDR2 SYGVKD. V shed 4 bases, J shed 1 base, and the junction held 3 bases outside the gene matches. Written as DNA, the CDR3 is TGTGCCATCAGTGGGACAGGGGGGACGAACACTGAAGCTTTCTTT. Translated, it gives CAISGTGGTNTEAFF.